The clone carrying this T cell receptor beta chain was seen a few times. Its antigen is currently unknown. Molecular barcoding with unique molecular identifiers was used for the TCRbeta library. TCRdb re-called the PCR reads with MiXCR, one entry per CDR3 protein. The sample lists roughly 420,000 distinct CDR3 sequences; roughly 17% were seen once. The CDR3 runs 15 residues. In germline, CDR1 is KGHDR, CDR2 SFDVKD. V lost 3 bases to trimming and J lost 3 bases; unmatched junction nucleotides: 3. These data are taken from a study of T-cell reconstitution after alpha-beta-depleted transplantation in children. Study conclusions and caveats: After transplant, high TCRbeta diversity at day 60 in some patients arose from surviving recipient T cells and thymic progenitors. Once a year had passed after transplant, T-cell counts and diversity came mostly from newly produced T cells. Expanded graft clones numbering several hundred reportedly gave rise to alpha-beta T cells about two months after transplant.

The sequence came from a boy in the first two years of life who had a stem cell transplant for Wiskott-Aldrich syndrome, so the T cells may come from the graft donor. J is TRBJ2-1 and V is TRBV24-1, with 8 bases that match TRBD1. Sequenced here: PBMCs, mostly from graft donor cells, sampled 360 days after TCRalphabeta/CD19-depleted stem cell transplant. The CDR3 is CATSDMDRDYNEQFF. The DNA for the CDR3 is TGTGCCACCAGTGATATGGACAGGGACTACAATGAGCAGTTCTTC.